These 32 T cell receptor beta chains were all obtained from the same sample, sequenced in a study of T cell repertoires in cytomegalovirus infection. Their antigen targets remain unknown. TCRdb reprocessed the reads via MiXCR and lists one record per CDR3 protein. This sample carries roughly 310,000 distinct CDR3 sequences, roughly 29% of them seen once, and the ten largest clones take over 15%. Sequences were derived from cultured PBMCs, sampled from culture after CMV antigen stimulation. These receptors were obtained from a human donor in good health (CMV status not recorded). Some clones in this sample may be carry-over from other donors' samples.

This clonotype was detected a few times. The chain recombines TRBV28 with TRBJ2-1, with TRBD1 matching over 9 bases. Germline lookup yields CDR1 MDHEN and CDR2 SYDVKM. V lost 6 bases, J lost 6 bases, and 9 bases stayed unmatched. CDR3 length equals 15 residues. CDR3 sequence: CASSPAPDRGNEQFF. Here the CDR3 DNA reads TGTGCCAGCAGCCCAGCCCCGGACAGGGGCAATGAGCAGTTCTTC.

The chain employs TRBV6-1 and TRBJ1-2; the D is unclear. The CDR3 loop spans 15 amino acids. Trimming cost V 6 bases and J 3 bases, with 17 bases left between them. CDR1 is MNHNS and CDR2 is SASEGT in the germline V gene. The CDR3 DNA is TGTGCCAGCAGGGACGGCTTCGGGTCTGACTATGGCTACACCTTC. It encodes CASRDGFGSDYGYTF.

This clonotype has only a few counts. This chain uses TRBV20-1 with TRBJ1-5; a possible D gene is TRBD1 (6 bases). The V end was cut by 4 bases, the J end by 0 bases, with 13 bases between. CDR1 is DFQATT and CDR2 is SNEGSKA in the germline V gene (reference sequence). The CDR3 has 15 amino acids. The CDR3 DNA follows: TGCAGTGCTACCGCGGGGGCGCTTAGCAATCAGCCCCAGCATTTT. This translates into CSATAGALSNQPQHF.

This sequence joins TRBV2 and TRBJ1-1; D is unresolved. This CDR3 is built from 13 residues. Germline V lookup: CDR1 SNHLY, CDR2 FYNNEI. Trimming cost V 7 bases and J 6 bases, with 15 bases left between them. The CDR3 nucleotides read TGTGCCAGCAACCCAGGACTTTTTCCTGAAGCTTTCTTT. It yields the protein CASNPGLFPEAFF.

This clonotype has a handful of counts. The CDR3 sequence: CASSLKGQGNTGELFF. DNA for the CDR3: TGTGCCAGCAGCTTAAAAGGACAGGGAAACACCGGGGAGCTGTTTTTT. The chain recombines TRBV7-6 with TRBJ2-2, with 8 bases identical to TRBD1. Germline lookup yields CDR1 SGHVS and CDR2 FNYEAQ. V lost 2 bases, J lost 2 bases, and 4 bases stayed unmatched. The CDR3 spans 16 residues.

The chain carries TRBV19 and TRBJ1-1; 10 bases map to TRBD1. CDR3 length: 16 residues. V lost 5 bases to trimming and J lost 4 bases; unmatched junction nucleotides: 10. Germline values: CDR1 LNHDA, CDR2 SQIVND (reference sequence). CDR3 sequence reads: CASSLGTGEPSTEAFF. In nucleotides, the CDR3 is TGTGCCAGTAGTCTAGGGACAGGGGAGCCGAGCACTGAAGCTTTCTTT.

The V gene is TRBV5-6, the J gene TRBJ1-6, with TRBD1 as a possible D gene (5 bases). CDR3 length: 14 amino acids. CDR1 is SGHDT and CDR2 is YYEEEE in the germline V gene. Trimming shortened V by 4 bases and J by 10 bases, and 15 bases separated the two germline ends. CDR3 DNA: TGTGCCAGCAGCGGAGGGACCCGCGGCTCACCCCTCCACTTT. It encodes CASSGGTRGSPLHF.

This clonotype was detected ten times or more. An end of the junction does not agree with germline; a read error may underlie this. The chain employs TRBV7-8 and TRBJ2-7, with TRBD1 as a possible D gene (6 bases). The V gene's germline CDR1 is SGHVS and CDR2 FQNEAQ. This CDR3 comprises 14 residues. The CDR3 sequence: CASSPTGISNEQYF. The CDR3, as DNA: TGTGCCAGCAGCCCCACAGGGATCTCCAACGAGCAGTACTTC. The full variable domain, its missing parts supplied by reference TRBV7-8 and TRBJ2-7, is GAGVSQSPRYKVAKRGQDVALRCDPISGHVSLFWYQQALGQGPEFLTYFQNEAQLDKSGLPSDRFFAERPEGSVSTLKIQRTQQEDSAVYLCASSPTGISNEQYFGPGTRLTVT.

This clonotype was picked up many times. The gene calls are TRBV7-8 and TRBJ1-5; 7 bases align to TRBD1. Germline CDR1 and CDR2: SGHVS and FQNEAQ. J lost 3 bases, V lost 5 bases, and 10 bases had no gene match. The CDR3 is made up of 16 amino acids. CDR3 region: CASSLLQTGINQPQHF. In nucleotides, the CDR3 is TGTGCCAGCAGCCTCCTCCAGACAGGGATCAATCAGCCCCAGCATTTT.

This clonotype has ten or more counts. The DNA of the CDR3 is TGTGCCAGCAGCTTATTATATTCCGATCAGTACTTC. This sequence encodes CASSLLYSDQYF. The rearrangement joins TRBV7-2 to TRBJ2-4; no clear D gene. The V gene's germline CDR1 is SGHTA and CDR2 FQGNSA. This CDR3 region has 12 residues. V lost 2 bases to trimming and J lost 12 bases, with 11 bases between them.

The chain has TRBV19 and TRBJ1-1, with D possibly TRBD1 on 5 matching bases. CDR1 and CDR2 (germline): LNHDA, SQIVND (reference sequence). The CDR3 runs to 14 residues. Between the trimmed V and J ends, which lost 2 bases and 5 bases, there was a span of 12 bases. CDR3: CASSITGTGTEAFF. DNA of the CDR3: TGTGCCAGTAGTATAACAGGCACGGGGACTGAAGCTTTCTTT.

The V call is TRBV19, the J call TRBJ2-1; maybe TRBD2 (8 bases). V dropped 4 bases and J dropped 6 bases, with 16 bases sitting between them. The V gene's germline CDR1 is LNHDA and CDR2 SQIVND (reference sequence). The CDR3 spans 15 residues. CDR3 DNA: TGTGCCAGTAGTACAGGGACAGCGGGAGCCAATGAGCAGTTCTTC. Translated, it gives CASSTGTAGANEQFF.

The rearrangement joins TRBV18 to TRBJ2-6; 8 bases are a match to TRBD1. This CDR3 comprises 17 residues. Germline V gene lookup returns CDR1 KGHSH and CDR2 LQKENI. Trimming at V came to 5 bases and at J to 0 bases, leaving 6 bases not matched to a gene. CDR3 sequence reads: CASSTGQVDSGANVLTF. CDR3 in DNA: TGTGCCAGCTCAACGGGACAGGTTGACTCTGGGGCCAACGTCCTGACTTTC.

V is TRBV2 and J is TRBJ2-2; 10 bases match TRBD2. After removal of 5 bases from V and 3 bases from J, the junction contained 3 bases not matched to a gene. The germline CDR1 and CDR2 sequences are SNHLY and FYNNEI. This CDR3 region has 15 residues. CDR3 in DNA: TGTGCCAGCAGTAGGACTAGCGGTTACACCGGGGAGCTGTTTTTT. Translating it yields CASSRTSGYTGELFF.

This clonotype was picked up many times. V usage is TRBV18 and J usage is TRBJ2-3; 7 bases align to TRBD1. V shed 2 bases, J shed 3 bases, and the junction held 8 bases outside the gene matches. Germline lookup yields CDR1 KGHSH and CDR2 LQKENI. The CDR3 is made up of 16 amino acids. The CDR3 nucleotides are TGTGCCAGCTCACCATTTAGACAGGGCGGGACAGATACGCAGTATTTT. This encodes CASSPFRQGGTDTQYF.

This clonotype was seen a handful of times. The chain is built from TRBV12-5 and TRBJ2-1; D unresolved. CDR3 length: 12 amino acids. CDR1 and CDR2 (germline): LGHNT, FRNRAP. Trimming stripped 2 bases from V and 4 bases from J, with 3 bases between. CDR3 protein: CASGLRYNEQFF. CDR3 nucleotide sequence: TGTGCTAGTGGTTTGCGGTACAATGAGCAGTTCTTC.

The chain is built from TRBV11-2 and TRBJ1-1, with a possible D match to TRBD1 (6 bases). The V and J ends lost 0 bases and 3 bases respectively, with 11 bases between them. Germline loops: CDR1 SGHAT, CDR2 FQNNGV. There are 15 residues in the CDR3. The CDR3 sequence: CASSLDGAGDTEAFF. The DNA for the CDR3 is TGTGCCAGCAGCTTAGATGGGGCAGGGGACACTGAAGCTTTCTTT.

The chain links TRBV2 to TRBJ2-5; the match to TRBD2 covers 14 bases. V lost 6 bases and J lost 12; bases outside the gene matches: 12. CDR3 length: 15 residues. Germline values: CDR1 SNHLY, CDR2 FYNNEI. The CDR3 DNA reads TGTGCCAGCAGCCAGGGACTAGCGGGGGTGGTCCCAAAGTACTTC. Translated: CASSQGLAGVVPKYF.

This CDR3 is CASSLGTSAKRTYEQYF. The DNA for the CDR3 is TGTGCCAGCAGCCTAGGGACTAGCGCCAAGCGTACCTACGAGCAGTACTTC. The chain has TRBV7-8 and TRBJ2-7, with 10 bases fitting TRBD2. The CDR3 has 17 residues. The V gene end was trimmed by 5 bases and the J gene end by 2 bases; junction bases not matched to a gene: 12. Germline CDR1 reads SGHVS; CDR2 reads FQNEAQ.

The chain has TRBV12-3 or TRBV12-4 and TRBJ2-5; TRBD2 agrees at 9 bases. This CDR3 region has 16 residues. After removal of 7 bases from V and 1 base from J, the junction contained 10 bases not matched to a gene. CDR3 DNA: TGTGCCAGCACCATTAGCGGGGGCCTGGTCCAAGAGACCCAGTACTTC. Amino acid sequence: CASTISGGLVQETQYF.

This clonotype occurred a few times. V and J are TRBV12-3 or TRBV12-4 and TRBJ2-5, with D possibly TRBD1 on 6 matching bases. The length of the CDR3 is 13 residues. V lost 2 bases and J 2 bases, leaving 6 bases between the germline ends. DNA of the CDR3: TGTGCCAGCAGTTTAAGGGGGCAAGAGACCCAGTACTTC. Translating it yields CASSLRGQETQYF.

V usage is TRBV6-6 and J usage is TRBJ2-3; 12 bases fit TRBD2. V shed 6 bases and J 2 bases; nucleotides not matched to a gene: 6. The CDR3 runs to 16 residues. Per germline, CDR1 MNHNY and CDR2 SVGAGI (reference sequence). The CDR3 region has the DNA TGTGCCAGCAGCCTGACTAGCGGGGGAATCACAGATACGCAGTATTTT. The encoded protein is CASSLTSGGITDTQYF.

V usage is TRBV15 and J usage is TRBJ2-2, with 7 bases aligning to TRBD1. Trimming removed 3 bases from V and 1 base from J; junction bases left unmatched: 26. This CDR3 has 23 residues. CDR1 is LNHNV and CDR2 is YYDKDF in the germline V gene (reference sequence). The CDR3 loop reads CATSSPYRALGGPFKVNTGELFF. The CDR3 DNA is TGTGCCACCAGCAGCCCTTATCGGGCGTTAGGGGGCCCTTTCAAGGTGAACACCGGGGAGCTGTTTTTT.

The genes are TRBV6-6 and TRBJ1-2; TRBD1 is a possible D gene (6 bases). The CDR3 spans 15 residues. V gave up 5 bases and J gave up 4 bases, with 17 bases separating them. Looked up from germline, CDR1 is MNHNY and CDR2 is SVGAGI (reference sequence). This CDR3 is CASSEGIGGLYGYTF. Here the CDR3 DNA reads TGTGCCAGCAGTGAGGGGATTGGGGGCCTCTATGGCTACACCTTC.

Here the CDR3 DNA reads TGTGCCAGCGCAGGCCGACCGCGGATGAACACTGAAGCTTTCTTT. Amino acids: CASAGRPRMNTEAFF. This chain connects TRBV5-6 to TRBJ1-1; no definite D call. Germline V gene sequence: CDR1 SGHDT, CDR2 YYEEEE. The CDR3 has 15 amino acids. Trimming shortened V by 7 bases and J by 0 bases, and 16 bases separated the two germline ends.

This clonotype appeared many times. The chain employs TRBV19 and TRBJ2-1; TRBD1 aligns across 8 bases. The germline CDR1 and CDR2 sequences are LNHDA and SQIVND (reference sequence). The CDR3 is made up of 12 amino acids. The trim removed 5 bases at V and 10 bases at J, leaving 4 bases unmatched. Written as DNA, the CDR3 is TGTGCCAGTAGTCAGGGGGCTATCGAGCAGTTCTTC. Protein sequence: CASSQGAIEQFF.

The V call is TRBV3-1, the J call TRBJ2-2; 7 bases agree with TRBD2. The CDR3 runs 14 residues. Trimming cost V 3 bases and J 5 bases; bases outside gene matches: 3. Germline values: CDR1 LGHDT, CDR2 YNNKEL (reference sequence). DNA of the CDR3: TGTGCCAGCAGCCATGCAGCGGGAACCGGGGAGCTGTTTTTT. As protein: CASSHAAGTGELFF.

This clonotype was detected only once. The genes are TRBV12-3 or TRBV12-4 and TRBJ2-3, with 9 nucleotides matching TRBD2. The CDR3 runs 15 residues. The trim removed 1 base at V and 6 bases at J, leaving 5 bases unmatched. The CDR3 DNA is TGTGCCAGCAGTTTAGAGGGGACTAGCTACGATACGCAGTATTTT. This translates into CASSLEGTSYDTQYF.

This rearrangement joins TRBV3-1 to TRBJ2-1, with TRBD2 as a possible D gene (5 bases). The CDR3 is 15 residues long. The germline CDR1 and CDR2 sequences are LGHDT and YNNKEL (reference sequence). V was shortened by 4 bases and J by 7 bases, with 17 bases between the two germline ends. CDR3 sequence (DNA): TGTGCCAGCAGCCCCGCTAGACTCCGAGGGAATGAGCAGTTCTTC. Protein: CASSPARLRGNEQFF.

This clonotype occurred a few times. The chain recombines TRBV7-3 with TRBJ2-1, with 10 nucleotides matching TRBD2. The V and J ends lost 5 bases and 8 bases, in that order; junction bases with no gene match: 3. Germline assignment: CDR1 SGHTA and CDR2 FQGTGA. The CDR3 has 13 residues. The CDR3 sequence is CASSPLAGDEQFF. CDR3 in DNA: TGTGCCAGCAGCCCTCTAGCGGGGGATGAGCAGTTCTTC.

Points on this clonotype: One junction end does not reproduce the germline sequence, and a read error may be involved. This chain uses TRBV4-1 with TRBJ2-6; the D gene could be TRBD1 or TRBD2 (6 bases each). The CDR3 runs 14 residues. Germline assignment: CDR1 MGHRA and CDR2 YSYEKL. This CDR3 reads CASSLLRGANVLIF. The DNA for the CDR3 is TGCGCCAGCAGCCTCCTAAGGGGGGCCAACGTCCTGATTTTC.

J is TRBJ2-3 and V is TRBV6-8; D may be TRBD2 (5 bases). CDR3 length: 13 amino acids. V shed 11 bases and J shed 1 base, with 13 bases lying between them. Germline lookup yields CDR1 MNHGY and CDR2 SAAAGT. The chain's CDR3 is CAGGIRGTDTQYF. The CDR3 nucleotides read TGTGCCGGAGGTATCCGGGGCACAGATACGCAGTATTTT.